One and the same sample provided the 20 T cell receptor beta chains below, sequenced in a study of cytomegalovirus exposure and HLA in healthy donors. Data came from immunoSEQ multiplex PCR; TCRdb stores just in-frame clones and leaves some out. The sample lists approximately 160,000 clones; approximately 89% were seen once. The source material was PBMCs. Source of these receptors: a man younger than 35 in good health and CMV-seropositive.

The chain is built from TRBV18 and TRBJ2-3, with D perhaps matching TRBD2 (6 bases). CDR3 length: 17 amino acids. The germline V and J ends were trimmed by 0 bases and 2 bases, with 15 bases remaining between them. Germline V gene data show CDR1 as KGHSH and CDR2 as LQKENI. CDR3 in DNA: TGTGCCAGCTCACCACCGAGGGCGGGACCCTTCACAGATACGCAGTATTTT. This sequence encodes CASSPPRAGPFTDTQYF.

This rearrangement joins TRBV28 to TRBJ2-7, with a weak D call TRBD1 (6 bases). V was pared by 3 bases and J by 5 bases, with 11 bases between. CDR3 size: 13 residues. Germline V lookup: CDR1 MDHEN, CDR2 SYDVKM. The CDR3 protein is CASSFSDRNEQYF. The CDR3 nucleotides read TGTGCCAGCAGTTTCTCTGACAGGAACGAGCAGTACTTC.

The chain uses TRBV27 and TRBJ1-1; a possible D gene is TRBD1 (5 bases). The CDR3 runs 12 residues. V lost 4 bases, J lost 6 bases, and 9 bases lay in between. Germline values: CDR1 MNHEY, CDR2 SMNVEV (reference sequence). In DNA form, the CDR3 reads TGTGCCAGCAGTTCGCAGGGTTCTGAAGCTTTCTTT. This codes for CASSSQGSEAFF.

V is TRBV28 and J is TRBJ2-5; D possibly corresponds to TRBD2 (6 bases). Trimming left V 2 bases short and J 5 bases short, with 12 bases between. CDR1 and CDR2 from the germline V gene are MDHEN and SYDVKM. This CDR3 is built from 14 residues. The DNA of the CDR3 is TGTGCCAGCAGTTTAATCGGGAGCTATGAGACCCAGTACTTC. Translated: CASSLIGSYETQYF.

The chain's CDR3 is CASSGRDWGTGELFF. The CDR3 coding sequence is TGTGCCAGCAGCGGAAGGGACTGGGGCACCGGGGAGCTGTTTTTT. This sequence joins TRBV28 and TRBJ2-2; D may be TRBD2 (6 bases). V lost 6 bases, J lost 4 bases, and 15 bases lay in between. There are 15 residues in the CDR3. Germline-derived CDR1 and CDR2 are MDHEN and SYDVKM.

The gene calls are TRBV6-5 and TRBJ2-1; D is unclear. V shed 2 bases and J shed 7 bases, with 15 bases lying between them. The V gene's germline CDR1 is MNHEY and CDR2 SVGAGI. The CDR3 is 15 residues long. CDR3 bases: TGTGCCAGCAGTTACCCCCGGTTCTCGAAAAATGAGCAGTTCTTC. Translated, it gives CASSYPRFSKNEQFF.

CDR3 amino acids: CASSFTQNEQFF. Here the CDR3 DNA reads TGTGCCAGCAGCTTCACCCAGAATGAGCAGTTCTTC. The rearrangement joins TRBV7-9 to TRBJ2-1; D gene ambiguous. The CDR3 consists of 12 residues. Between the trimmed V and J ends, which lost 3 bases and 7 bases, there was a span of 7 bases. Per germline, CDR1 SEHNR and CDR2 FQNEAQ (reference sequence).

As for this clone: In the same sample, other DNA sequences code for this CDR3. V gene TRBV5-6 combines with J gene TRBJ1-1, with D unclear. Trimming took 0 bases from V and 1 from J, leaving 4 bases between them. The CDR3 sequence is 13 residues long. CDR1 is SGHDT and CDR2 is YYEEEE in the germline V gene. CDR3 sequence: CASSLAGNTEAFF. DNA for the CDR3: TGTGCCAGCAGCTTGGCCGGGAACACTGAAGCTTTCTTT.

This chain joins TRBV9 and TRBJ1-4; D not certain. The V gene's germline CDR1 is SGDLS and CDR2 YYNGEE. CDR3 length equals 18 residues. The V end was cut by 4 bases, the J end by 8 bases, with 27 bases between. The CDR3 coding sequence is TGTGCCAGCAGCCCCTCACCCCCGGACCGGGGAGGATACGAAAAACTGTTTTTT. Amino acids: CASSPSPPDRGGYEKLFF. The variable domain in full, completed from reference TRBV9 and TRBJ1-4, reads DSGVTQTPKHLITATGQRVTLRCSPRSGDLSVYWYQQSLDQGLQFLIQYYNGEERAKGNILERFSAQQFPDLHSELNLSSLELGDSALYFCASSPSPPDRGGYEKLFFGSGTQLSVL.

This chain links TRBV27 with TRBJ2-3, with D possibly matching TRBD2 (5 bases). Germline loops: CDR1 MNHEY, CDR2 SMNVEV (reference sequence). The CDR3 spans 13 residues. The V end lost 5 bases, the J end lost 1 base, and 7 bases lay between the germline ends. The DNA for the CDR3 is TGTGCCAGCAGTGGACTTGGCACAGATACGCAGTATTTT. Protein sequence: CASSGLGTDTQYF.

In DNA, the CDR3 is TGTGCCAGCAGTTTTAGGGGATTCTCCTACGAGCAGTACTTC. Protein product: CASSFRGFSYEQYF. V and J are TRBV28 and TRBJ2-7, with D tentatively TRBD1 (5 bases). The CDR3 has 14 residues. With 3 bases removed from V and 0 bases from J, the gap between germline ends came to 9 bases. Germline V gene sequence: CDR1 MDHEN, CDR2 SYDVKM.

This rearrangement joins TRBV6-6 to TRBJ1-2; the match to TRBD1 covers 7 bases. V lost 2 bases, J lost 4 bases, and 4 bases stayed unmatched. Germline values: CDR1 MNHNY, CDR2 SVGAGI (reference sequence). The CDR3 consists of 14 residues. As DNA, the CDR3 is TGTGCCAGCAGTTACGACGGACAGGCCTATGGCTACACCTTC. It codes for CASSYDGQAYGYTF.

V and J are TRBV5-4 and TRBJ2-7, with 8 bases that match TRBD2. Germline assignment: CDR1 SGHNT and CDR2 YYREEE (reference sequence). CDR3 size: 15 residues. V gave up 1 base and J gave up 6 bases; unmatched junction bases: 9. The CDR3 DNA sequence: TGTGCCAGCAGCTTGACCGGGACTAGAAGGGGCGAGCAGTACTTC. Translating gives CASSLTGTRRGEQYF. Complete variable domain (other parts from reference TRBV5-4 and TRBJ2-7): ETGVTQSPTHLIKTRGQQVTLRCSSQSGHNTVSWYQQALGQGPQFIFQYYREEENGRGNFPPRFSGLQFPNYSSELNVNALELDDSALYLCASSLTGTRRGEQYFGPGTRLTVT.

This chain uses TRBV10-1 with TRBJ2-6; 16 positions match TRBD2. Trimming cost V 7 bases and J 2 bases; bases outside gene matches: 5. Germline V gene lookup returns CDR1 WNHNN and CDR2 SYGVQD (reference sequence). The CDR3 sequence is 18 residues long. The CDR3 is CASTGTSGRVAGANVLTF. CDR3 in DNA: TGCGCCAGCACTGGGACTAGCGGGAGGGTGGCTGGGGCCAACGTCCTGACTTTC.

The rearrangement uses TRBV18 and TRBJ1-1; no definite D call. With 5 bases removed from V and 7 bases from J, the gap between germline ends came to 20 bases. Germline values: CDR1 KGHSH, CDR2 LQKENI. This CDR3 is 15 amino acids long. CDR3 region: CASSSTGMQPFEAFF. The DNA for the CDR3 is TGTGCCAGCTCATCAACCGGGATGCAACCTTTTGAAGCTTTCTTT.

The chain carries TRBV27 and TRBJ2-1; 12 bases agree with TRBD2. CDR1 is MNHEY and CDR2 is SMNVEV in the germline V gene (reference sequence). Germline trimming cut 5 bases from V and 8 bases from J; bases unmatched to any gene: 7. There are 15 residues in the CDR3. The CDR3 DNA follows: TGTGCCAGCAGTATACGACTAGCGGGAGTCGATGAGCAGTTCTTC. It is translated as CASSIRLAGVDEQFF.

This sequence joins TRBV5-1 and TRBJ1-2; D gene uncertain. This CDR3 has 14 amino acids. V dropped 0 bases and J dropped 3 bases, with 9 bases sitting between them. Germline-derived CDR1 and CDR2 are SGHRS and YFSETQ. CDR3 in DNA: TGCGCCAGCAGCTTGGGGCAAGTGGACTATGGCTACACCTTC. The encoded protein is CASSLGQVDYGYTF. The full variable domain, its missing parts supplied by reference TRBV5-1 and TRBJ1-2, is KAGVTQTPRYLIKTRGQQVTLSCSPISGHRSVSWYQQTPGQGLQFLFEYFSETQRNKGNFPGRFSGRQFSNSRSEMNVSTLELGDSALYLCASSLGQVDYGYTFGSGTRLTVV.

The DNA for the CDR3 is TGTGCCAGCACGGTTCTAGCGGGCTCCTACGAGCAGTACTTC. This encodes CASTVLAGSYEQYF. V gene TRBV6-1 combines with J gene TRBJ2-7, with TRBD2 matching over 8 bases. The length of the CDR3 is 14 residues. The V segment lost 7 bases and the J segment 0 bases; nucleotides outside the gene matches: 5. Germline V gene data show CDR1 as MNHNS and CDR2 as SASEGT.

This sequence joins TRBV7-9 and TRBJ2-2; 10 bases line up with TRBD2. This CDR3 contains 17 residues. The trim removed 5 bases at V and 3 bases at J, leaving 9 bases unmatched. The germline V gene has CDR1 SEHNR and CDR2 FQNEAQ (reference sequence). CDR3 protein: CASSLGTSGTYTGELFF. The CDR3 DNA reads TGTGCCAGCAGCCTGGGAACTAGCGGGACCTACACCGGGGAGCTGTTTTTT.

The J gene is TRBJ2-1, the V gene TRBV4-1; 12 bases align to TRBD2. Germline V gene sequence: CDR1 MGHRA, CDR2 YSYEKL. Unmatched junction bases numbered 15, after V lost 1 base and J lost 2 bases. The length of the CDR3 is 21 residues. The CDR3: CASSQVLTTSGSHIPYNEQFF. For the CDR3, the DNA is TGCGCCAGCAGCCAAGTGTTGACGACTAGCGGGAGCCATATCCCCTACAATGAGCAGTTCTTC.